The 8 T cell receptor beta chains listed next were all sequenced from one sample in a study of OX40 agonist ivuxolimab in advanced cancers. The method was immunoSEQ multiplex PCR; TCRdb's version includes in-frame clones alone and lacks a portion of them. This sample carries approximately 70,000 clones, more than 60% of them seen once, and the ten largest clones take 1.5% to 2%. Sequences were derived from CD4+ or CD8+ T cells sorted from blood, sampled in a trial of the OX40 agonist ivuxolimab. All receptors come from an adult with an advanced solid tumor such as melanoma, head and neck, liver or kidney cancer.

This sequence joins TRBV7-9 and TRBJ1-5; D is uncertain. The length of the CDR3 is 12 residues. Trimming pared 1 base from V and 4 bases from J, leaving 2 bases between. Per germline, CDR1 SEHNR and CDR2 FQNEAQ (reference sequence). CDR3 in amino acids: CASSLENQPQHF. CDR3 in DNA: TGTGCCAGCAGCTTAGAGAATCAGCCCCAGCATTTT.

This clone showed up just a few times. The chain couples TRBV5-6 to TRBJ2-7, with no clear D. Germline V gene lookup returns CDR1 SGHDT and CDR2 YYEEEE. This CDR3 has 14 residues. Trimming pared 5 bases from V and 5 bases from J, leaving 17 bases between. The DNA of the CDR3 is TGTGCCAGCAGGGCGCATGGGTTTTCCAACGAGCAGTACTTC. This sequence encodes CASRAHGFSNEQYF.

V and J are TRBV5-1 and TRBJ2-1; unclear D gene. This CDR3 region has 14 residues. V lost 0 bases, J lost 8 bases, and 12 bases lay in between. Looked up from germline, CDR1 is SGHRS and CDR2 is YFSETQ. The CDR3 here is CASSLEQIQDEQFF. CDR3 nucleotides: TGCGCCAGCAGCTTGGAGCAGATTCAGGATGAGCAGTTCTTC.

The rearrangement links TRBV29-1 to TRBJ2-5, with TRBD1 matching over 9 bases. V lost 6 bases and J lost 5; bases outside the gene matches: 10. Germline V lookup: CDR1 SQVTM, CDR2 ANQGSEA. This CDR3 region has 14 residues. DNA for the CDR3: TGCAGCGTAAAGGACAGGGGTTATGCGGAGACCCAGTACTTC. Residues: CSVKDRGYAETQYF.

The rearrangement links TRBV5-1 to TRBJ2-7; no firm D call. Trimming pared 1 base from V and 6 bases from J, leaving 5 bases between. The germline CDR1 and CDR2 sequences are SGHRS and YFSETQ. The length of the CDR3 is 11 residues. The CDR3 DNA follows: TGCGCCAGCAGCTTGACGAGCGAGCAGTACTTC. This codes for CASSLTSEQYF. Complete variable domain (other parts from reference TRBV5-1 and TRBJ2-7): KAGVTQTPRYLIKTRGQQVTLSCSPISGHRSVSWYQQTPGQGLQFLFEYFSETQRNKGNFPGRFSGRQFSNSRSEMNVSTLELGDSALYLCASSLTSEQYFGPGTRLTVT.

The genes are TRBV2 and TRBJ2-1; D gene uncertain. Germline CDR1 is SNHLY and CDR2 is FYNNEI. The CDR3 runs to 13 residues. V lost 5 bases and J lost 6, with 11 bases in between. The CDR3 sequence is CASSSEGRNEQFF. The CDR3 DNA is TGTGCCAGCAGTTCCGAAGGGCGCAATGAGCAGTTCTTC.

This clone was detected once. CDR3 bases: TGCGCCAGCAGTGACGCCGGGCAGTCTACATCCTACGAGCAGTACTTC. Translating gives CASSDAGQSTSYEQYF. The chain recombines TRBV23-1 with TRBJ2-7; D unresolved. Being an ORF, TRBV23-1 has a function that is uncertain. This CDR3 is 16 amino acids long. V dropped 5 bases and J dropped 1 base, with 18 bases sitting between them.

The genes are TRBV5-1 and TRBJ2-3; D gene unclear. The V gene lost 0 bases and the J gene lost 5 bases, with 10 bases spanning the gap. CDR3 length: 14 residues. Germline V CDR1 and CDR2: SGHRS, YFSETQ. This CDR3 is CASSLEQLGDTQYF. For the CDR3, the DNA is TGCGCCAGCAGCTTGGAGCAGCTCGGAGATACGCAGTATTTT.